This T cell receptor (beta chain) was documented in a study of PD-L1 blockade in urothelial cancer. In the study overall: T cell content in blood samples showed a median of approximately 150,000.

Profiling relied on immunoSEQ multiplex PCR, and the TCRdb table lists in-frame clones only, not all of them. The sample has 45,000 to 50,000 clones, 75% to 85% seen once. Sample time point: pretreatment peripheral blood. Germline V gives CDR1 SNHLY, CDR2 FYNNEI. This CDR3 spans 12 amino acids. Trimming cost V 8 bases and J 3 bases, with 10 bases left between them. The clonotype comes from a man aged 70 or older with urothelial cancer. The specimen was PBMCs, collected around atezolizumab (anti-PD-L1) treatment. The gene calls are TRBV2 and TRBJ1-1; maybe TRBD1 (5 bases). This chain's CDR3 is CASRGSDTEAFF. The CDR3 region has the DNA TGTGCCAGCCGGGGGTCAGACACTGAAGCTTTCTTT.